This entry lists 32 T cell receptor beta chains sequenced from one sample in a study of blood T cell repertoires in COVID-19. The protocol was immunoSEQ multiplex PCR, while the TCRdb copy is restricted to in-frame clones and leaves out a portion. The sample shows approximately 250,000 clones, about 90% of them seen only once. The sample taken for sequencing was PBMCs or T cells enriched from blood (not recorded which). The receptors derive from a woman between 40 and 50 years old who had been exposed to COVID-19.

CDR3 residues: CASSHRDGPSAEQFF. In DNA, the CDR3 is TGTGCCAGCAGCCATCGGGATGGGCCGAGCGCTGAGCAGTTCTTC. The chain employs TRBV7-9 and TRBJ2-1; the D gene is possibly TRBD2 (5 bases). The CDR3 is made up of 15 amino acids. Trimming removed 5 bases at V and 9 bases at J, with 20 bases between. The germline CDR1 and CDR2 sequences are SEHNR and FQNEAQ (reference sequence).

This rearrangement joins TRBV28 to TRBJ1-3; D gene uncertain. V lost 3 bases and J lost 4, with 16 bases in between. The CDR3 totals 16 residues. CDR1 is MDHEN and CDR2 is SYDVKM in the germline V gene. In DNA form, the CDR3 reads TGTGCCAGCAGTTTTTTGCCGGGAGGGAGCGGAAACACCATATATTTT. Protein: CASSFLPGGSGNTIYF. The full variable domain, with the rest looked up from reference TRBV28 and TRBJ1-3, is DVKVTQSSRYLVKRTGEKVFLECVQDMDHENMFWYRQDPGLGLRLIYFSYDVKMKEKGDIPEGYSVSREKKERFSLILESASTNQTSMYLCASSFLPGGSGNTIYFGEGSWLTVV.

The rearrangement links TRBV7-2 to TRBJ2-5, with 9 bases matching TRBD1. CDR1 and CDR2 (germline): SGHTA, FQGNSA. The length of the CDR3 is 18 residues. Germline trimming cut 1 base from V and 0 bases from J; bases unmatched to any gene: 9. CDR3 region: CASSLVAVTGGYQETQYF. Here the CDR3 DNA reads TGTGCCAGCAGCTTAGTCGCGGTGACAGGGGGGTACCAAGAGACCCAGTACTTC.

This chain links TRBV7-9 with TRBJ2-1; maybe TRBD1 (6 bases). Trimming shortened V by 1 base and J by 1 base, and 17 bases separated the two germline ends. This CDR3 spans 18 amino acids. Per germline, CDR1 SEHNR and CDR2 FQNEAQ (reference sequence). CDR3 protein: CASSLGGGHTVSYNEQFF. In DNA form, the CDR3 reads TGTGCCAGCAGCTTAGGTGGGGGACACACCGTATCCTACAATGAGCAGTTCTTC.

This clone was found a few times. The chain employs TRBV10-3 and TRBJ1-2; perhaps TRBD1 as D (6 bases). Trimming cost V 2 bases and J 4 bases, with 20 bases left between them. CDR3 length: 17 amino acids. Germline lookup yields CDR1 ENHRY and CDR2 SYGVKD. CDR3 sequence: CAISEPAAGRGSYGYTF. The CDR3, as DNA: TGTGCCATCAGTGAGCCTGCCGCGGGCAGGGGTAGCTATGGCTACACCTTC.

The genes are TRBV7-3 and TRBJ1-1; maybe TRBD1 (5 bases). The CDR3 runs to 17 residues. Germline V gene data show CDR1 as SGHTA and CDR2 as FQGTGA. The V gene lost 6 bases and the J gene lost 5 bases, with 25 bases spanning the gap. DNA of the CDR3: TGTGCCAGCAGGCTTATGGACCCAACCCGTCGGGGGACTGAAGCTTTCTTT. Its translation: CASRLMDPTRRGTEAFF.

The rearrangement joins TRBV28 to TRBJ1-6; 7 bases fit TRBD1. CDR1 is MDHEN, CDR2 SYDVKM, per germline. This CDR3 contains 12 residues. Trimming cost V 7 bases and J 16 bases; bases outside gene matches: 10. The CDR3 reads CASNSGDRSLHF. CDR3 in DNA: TGTGCCAGCAACTCGGGGGACAGATCACTCCACTTT.

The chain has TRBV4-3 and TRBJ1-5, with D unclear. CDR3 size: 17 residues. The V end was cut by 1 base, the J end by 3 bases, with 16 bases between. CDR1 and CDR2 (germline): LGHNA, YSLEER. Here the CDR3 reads CASSQGRLGRVNQPQHF. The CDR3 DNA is TGCGCCAGCAGCCAAGGTCGTCTAGGGAGGGTCAATCAGCCCCAGCATTTT.

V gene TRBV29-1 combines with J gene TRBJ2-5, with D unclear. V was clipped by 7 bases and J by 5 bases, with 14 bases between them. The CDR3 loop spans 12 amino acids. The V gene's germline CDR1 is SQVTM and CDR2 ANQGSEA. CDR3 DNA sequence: TGCAGCGCCGACTTCAGCCCCGAGACCCAGTACTTC. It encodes CSADFSPETQYF.

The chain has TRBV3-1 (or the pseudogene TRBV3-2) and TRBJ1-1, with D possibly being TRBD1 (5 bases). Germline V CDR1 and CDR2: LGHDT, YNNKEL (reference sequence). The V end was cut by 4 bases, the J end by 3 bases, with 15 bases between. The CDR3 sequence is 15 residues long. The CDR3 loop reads CASSPQGRGDTEAFF. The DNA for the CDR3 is TGTGCCAGCAGCCCGCAGGGTCGGGGGGACACTGAAGCTTTCTTT.

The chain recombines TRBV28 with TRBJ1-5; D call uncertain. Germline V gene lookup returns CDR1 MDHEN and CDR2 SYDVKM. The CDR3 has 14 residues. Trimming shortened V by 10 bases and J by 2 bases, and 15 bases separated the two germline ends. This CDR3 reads CANKAGNGNQPQHF. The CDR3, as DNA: TGTGCCAACAAAGCGGGGAACGGCAATCAGCCCCAGCATTTT.

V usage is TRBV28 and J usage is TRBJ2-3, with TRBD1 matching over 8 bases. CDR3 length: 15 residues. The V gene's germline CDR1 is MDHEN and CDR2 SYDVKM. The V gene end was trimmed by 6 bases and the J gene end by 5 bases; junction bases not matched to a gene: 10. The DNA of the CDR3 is TGTGCCAGCAGGCCAACGTGGGGGACAGGAGATACGCAGTATTTT. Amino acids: CASRPTWGTGDTQYF.

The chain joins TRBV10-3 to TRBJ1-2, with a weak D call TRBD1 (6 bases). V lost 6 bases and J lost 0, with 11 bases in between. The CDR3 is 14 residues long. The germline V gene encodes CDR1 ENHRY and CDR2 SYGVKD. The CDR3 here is CAIRKTGANYGYTF. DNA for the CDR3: TGTGCCATCAGAAAGACAGGAGCTAACTATGGCTACACCTTC.

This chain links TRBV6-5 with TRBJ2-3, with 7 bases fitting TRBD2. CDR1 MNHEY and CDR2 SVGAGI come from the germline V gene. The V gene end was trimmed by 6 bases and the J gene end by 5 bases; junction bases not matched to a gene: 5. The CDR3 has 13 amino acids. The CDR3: CASSEGGQDTQYF. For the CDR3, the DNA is TGTGCCAGCAGCGAGGGAGGGCAAGATACGCAGTATTTT.

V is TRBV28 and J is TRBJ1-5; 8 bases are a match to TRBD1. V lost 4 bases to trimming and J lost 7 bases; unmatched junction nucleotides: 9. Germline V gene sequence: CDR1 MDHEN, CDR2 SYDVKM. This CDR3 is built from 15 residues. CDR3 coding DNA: TGTGCCAGCAGTTCCCCAGGGGGCGTACGGCAGCCCCAGCATTTT. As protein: CASSSPGGVRQPQHF.

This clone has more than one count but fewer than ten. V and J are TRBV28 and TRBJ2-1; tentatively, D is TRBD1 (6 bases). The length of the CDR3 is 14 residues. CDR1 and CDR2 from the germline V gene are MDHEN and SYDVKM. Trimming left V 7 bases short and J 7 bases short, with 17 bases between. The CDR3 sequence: CASNLGRGGNEQFF. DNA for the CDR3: TGTGCCAGCAACCTAGGCAGGGGCGGGAATGAGCAGTTCTTC. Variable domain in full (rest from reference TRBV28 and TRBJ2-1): DVKVTQSSRYLVKRTGEKVFLECVQDMDHENMFWYRQDPGLGLRLIYFSYDVKMKEKGDIPEGYSVSREKKERFSLILESASTNQTSMYLCASNLGRGGNEQFFGPGTRLTVL.

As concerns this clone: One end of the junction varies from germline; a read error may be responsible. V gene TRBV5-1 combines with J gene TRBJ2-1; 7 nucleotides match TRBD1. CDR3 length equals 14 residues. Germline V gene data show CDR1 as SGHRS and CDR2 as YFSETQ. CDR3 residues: CASSHRQGDNEQFF. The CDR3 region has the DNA TGTGCCAGCAGTCACCGACAGGGCGACAATGAGCAGTTCTTC.

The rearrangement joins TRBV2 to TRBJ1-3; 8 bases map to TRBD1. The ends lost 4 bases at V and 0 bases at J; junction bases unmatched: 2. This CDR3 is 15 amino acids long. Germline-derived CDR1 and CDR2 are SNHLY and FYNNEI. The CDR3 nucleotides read TGTGCCAGCAGTGGGGACAGGAGCTCTGGAAACACCATATATTTT. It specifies CASSGDRSSGNTIYF.

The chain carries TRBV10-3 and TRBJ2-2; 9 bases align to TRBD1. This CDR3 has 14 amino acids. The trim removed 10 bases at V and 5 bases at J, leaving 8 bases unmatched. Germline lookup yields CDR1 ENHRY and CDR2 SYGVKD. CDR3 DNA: TGTGCCAGTTCCGGGACAGGGAAAACCGGGGAGCTGTTTTTT. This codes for CASSGTGKTGELFF.

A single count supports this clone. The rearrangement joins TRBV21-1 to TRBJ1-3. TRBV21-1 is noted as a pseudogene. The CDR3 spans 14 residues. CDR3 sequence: CASTPPRSGNTIYF. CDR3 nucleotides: TGTGCCAGCACCCCACCCCGGTCGGGAAACACCATATATTTT.

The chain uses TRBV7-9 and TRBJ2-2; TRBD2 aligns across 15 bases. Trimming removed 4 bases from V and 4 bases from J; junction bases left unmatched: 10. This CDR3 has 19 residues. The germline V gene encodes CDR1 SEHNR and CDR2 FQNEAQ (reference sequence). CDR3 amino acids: CASSSTGLAGGPSTGELFF. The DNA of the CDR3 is TGTGCCAGCAGCTCCACCGGACTAGCGGGAGGGCCGAGCACCGGGGAGCTGTTTTTT.

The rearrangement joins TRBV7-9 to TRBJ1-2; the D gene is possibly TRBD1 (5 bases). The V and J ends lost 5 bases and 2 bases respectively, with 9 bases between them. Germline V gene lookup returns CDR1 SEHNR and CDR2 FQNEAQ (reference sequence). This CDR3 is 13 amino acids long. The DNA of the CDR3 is TGTGCCAGCAGCACCGACAGCAACTATGGCTACACCTTC. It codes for CASSTDSNYGYTF.

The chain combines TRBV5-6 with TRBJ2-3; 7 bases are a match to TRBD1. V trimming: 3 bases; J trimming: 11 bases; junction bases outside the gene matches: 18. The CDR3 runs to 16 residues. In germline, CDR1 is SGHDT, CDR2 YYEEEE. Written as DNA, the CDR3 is TGTGCCAGCAGCTCTACCCGGGACAGCCTCCTTGGTGGGCAGTATTTT. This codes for CASSSTRDSLLGGQYF. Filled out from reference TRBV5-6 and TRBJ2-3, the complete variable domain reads DAGVTQSPTHLIKTRGQQVTLRCSPKSGHDTVSWYQQALGQGPQFIFQYYEEEERQRGNFPDRFSGHQFPNYSSELNVNALLLGDSALYLCASSSTRDSLLGGQYFGPGTRLTVL.

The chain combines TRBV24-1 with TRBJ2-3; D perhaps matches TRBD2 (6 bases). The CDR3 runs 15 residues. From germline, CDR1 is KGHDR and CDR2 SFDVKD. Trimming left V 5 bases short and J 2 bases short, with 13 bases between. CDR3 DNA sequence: TGTGCCACCAGTGTGGGCGGGGAGAACACAGATACGCAGTATTTT. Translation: CATSVGGENTDTQYF.

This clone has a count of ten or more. CDR3 bases: TGTGCCAGCAGCAACCATAACAGGGGGCGGAACACCGGGGAGCTGTTTTTT. As protein: CASSNHNRGRNTGELFF. V usage is TRBV21-1 and J usage is TRBJ2-2; TRBD1 is the table's D call, not checked against the DNA. TRBV21-1 is a recognized pseudogene. The CDR3 contains 17 residues.

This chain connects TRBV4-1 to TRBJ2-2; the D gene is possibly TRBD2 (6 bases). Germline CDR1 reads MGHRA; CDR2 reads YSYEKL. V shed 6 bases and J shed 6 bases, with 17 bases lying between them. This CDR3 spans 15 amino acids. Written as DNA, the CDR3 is TGCGCCAGCAGGTACGGTCCCCTAGCGCCCGGGGAGCTGTTTTTT. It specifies CASRYGPLAPGELFF.

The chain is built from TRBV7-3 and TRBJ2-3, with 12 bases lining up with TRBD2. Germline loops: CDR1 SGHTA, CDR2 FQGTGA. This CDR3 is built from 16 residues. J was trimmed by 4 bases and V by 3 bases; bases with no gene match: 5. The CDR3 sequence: CASSFSSGGAPDTQYF. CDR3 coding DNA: TGTGCCAGCAGCTTCTCTAGCGGGGGGGCCCCAGATACGCAGTATTTT.

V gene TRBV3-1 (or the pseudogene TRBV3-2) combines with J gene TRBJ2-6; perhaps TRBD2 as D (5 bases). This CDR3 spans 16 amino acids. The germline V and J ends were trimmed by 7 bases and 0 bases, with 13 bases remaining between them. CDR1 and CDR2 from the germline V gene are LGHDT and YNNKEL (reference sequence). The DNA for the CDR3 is TGTGCCAGCACCTCTAAACGGGGCTCTGGGGCCAACGTCCTGACTTTC. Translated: CASTSKRGSGANVLTF.

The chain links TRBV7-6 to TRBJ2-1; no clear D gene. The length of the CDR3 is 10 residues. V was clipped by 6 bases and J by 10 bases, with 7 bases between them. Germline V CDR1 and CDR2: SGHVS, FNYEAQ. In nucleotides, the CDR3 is TGTGCCAGCAGGGGCGACGAGCAGTTCTTC. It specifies CASRGDEQFF. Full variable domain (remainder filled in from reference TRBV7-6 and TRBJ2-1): GAGVSQSPRYKVTKRGQDVALRCDPISGHVSLYWYRQALGQGPEFLTYFNYEAQQDKSGLPNDRFSAERPEGSISTLTIQRTEQRDSAMYRCASRGDEQFFGPGTRLTVL.

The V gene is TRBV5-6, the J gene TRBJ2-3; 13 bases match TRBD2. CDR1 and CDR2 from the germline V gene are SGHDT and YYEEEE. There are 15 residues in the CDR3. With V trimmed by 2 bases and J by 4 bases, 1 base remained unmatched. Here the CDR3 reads CASSFGLAGADTQYF. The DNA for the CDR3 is TGTGCCAGCAGCTTCGGACTAGCGGGGGCAGATACGCAGTATTTT.

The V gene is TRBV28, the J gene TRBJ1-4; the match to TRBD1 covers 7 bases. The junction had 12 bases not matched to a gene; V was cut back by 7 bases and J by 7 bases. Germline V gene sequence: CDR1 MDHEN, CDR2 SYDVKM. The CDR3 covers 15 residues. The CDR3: CASTLNRGKGEKLFF. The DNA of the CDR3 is TGTGCCAGCACCCTAAACAGGGGCAAGGGTGAAAAACTGTTTTTT.

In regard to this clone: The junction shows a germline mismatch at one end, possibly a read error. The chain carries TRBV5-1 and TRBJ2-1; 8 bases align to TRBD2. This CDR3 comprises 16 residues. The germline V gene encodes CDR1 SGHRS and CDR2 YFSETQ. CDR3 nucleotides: TGTGCCAGCAGCTTGATACCGAGCGGGAGCTACAATGAGCAGTTCTTC. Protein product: CASSLIPSGSYNEQFF.